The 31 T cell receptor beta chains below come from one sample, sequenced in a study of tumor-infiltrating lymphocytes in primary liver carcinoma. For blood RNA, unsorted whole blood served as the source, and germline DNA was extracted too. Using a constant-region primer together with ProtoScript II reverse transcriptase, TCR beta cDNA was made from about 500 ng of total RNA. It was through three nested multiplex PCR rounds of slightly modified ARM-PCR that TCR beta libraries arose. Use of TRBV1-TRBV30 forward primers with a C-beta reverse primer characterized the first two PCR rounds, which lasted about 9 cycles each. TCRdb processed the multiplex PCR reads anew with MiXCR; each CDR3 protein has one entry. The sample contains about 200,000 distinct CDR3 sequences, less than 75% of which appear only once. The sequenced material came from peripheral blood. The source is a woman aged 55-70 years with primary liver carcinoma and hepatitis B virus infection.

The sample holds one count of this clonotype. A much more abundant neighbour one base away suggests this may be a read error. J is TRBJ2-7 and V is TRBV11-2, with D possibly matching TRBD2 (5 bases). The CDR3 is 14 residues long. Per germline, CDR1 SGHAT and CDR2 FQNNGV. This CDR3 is CANSLEGKFYEQYF. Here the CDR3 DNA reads TGTGCCAACAGCTTAGAGGGAAAATTTTACGAGCAGTACTTC.

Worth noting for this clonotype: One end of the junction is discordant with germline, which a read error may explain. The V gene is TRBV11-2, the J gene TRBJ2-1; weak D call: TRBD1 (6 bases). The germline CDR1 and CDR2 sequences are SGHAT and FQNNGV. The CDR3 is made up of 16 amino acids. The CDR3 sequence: CASSLDLTGGGEEQFF. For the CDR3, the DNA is TGTGCGAGCAGCTTAGATCTGACAGGTGGGGGCGAAGAGCAGTTCTTC.

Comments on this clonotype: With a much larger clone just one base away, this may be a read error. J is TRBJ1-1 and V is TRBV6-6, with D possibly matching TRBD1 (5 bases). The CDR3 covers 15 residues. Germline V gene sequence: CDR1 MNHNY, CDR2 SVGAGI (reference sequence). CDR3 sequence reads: CAGSYSRGVGTEAFF. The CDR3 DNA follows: TGTGCCGGCAGTTACTCGAGGGGAGTGGGCACTGAAGCTTTCTTT.

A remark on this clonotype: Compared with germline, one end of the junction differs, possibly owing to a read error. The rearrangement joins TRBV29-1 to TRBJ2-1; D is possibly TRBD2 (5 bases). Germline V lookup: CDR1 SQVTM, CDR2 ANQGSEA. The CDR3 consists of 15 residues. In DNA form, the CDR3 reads TGCATCGTTGAAAACGGGATTGTCATGGGCAATGAGCAGTTCTTC. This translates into CIVENGIVMGNEQFF.

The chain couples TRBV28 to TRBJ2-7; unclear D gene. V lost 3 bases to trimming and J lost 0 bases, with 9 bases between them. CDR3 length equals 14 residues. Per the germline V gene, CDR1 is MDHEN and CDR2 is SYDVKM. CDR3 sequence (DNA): TGTGCCAGCAGTTTTCTGAACGGCTCCTACGAGCAGTACTTC. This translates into CASSFLNGSYEQYF.

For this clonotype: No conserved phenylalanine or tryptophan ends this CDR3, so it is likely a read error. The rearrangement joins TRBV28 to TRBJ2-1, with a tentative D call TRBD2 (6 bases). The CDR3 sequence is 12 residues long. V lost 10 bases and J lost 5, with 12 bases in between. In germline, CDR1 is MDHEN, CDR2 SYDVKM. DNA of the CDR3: TGTGCCACCCGGGGGTGGGACAATGAGCAGTTCCTC. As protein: CATRGWDNEQFL.

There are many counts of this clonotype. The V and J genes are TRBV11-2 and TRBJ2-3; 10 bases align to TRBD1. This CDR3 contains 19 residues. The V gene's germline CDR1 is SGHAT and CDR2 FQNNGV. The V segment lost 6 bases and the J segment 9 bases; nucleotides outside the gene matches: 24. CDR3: CASRKGQGGVVRGPHTQYF. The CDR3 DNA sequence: TGTGCCAGCAGGAAAGGACAGGGGGGCGTGGTACGAGGGCCCCACACGCAGTATTTT.

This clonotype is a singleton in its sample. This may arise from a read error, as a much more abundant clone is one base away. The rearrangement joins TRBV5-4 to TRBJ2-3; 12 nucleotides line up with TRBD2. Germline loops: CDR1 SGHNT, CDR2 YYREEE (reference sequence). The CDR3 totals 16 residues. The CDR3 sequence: CANSLRRLAGVDTQYF. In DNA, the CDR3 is TGTGCCAACAGCTTGAGGCGACTAGCGGGGGTGGATACGCAGTATTTT.

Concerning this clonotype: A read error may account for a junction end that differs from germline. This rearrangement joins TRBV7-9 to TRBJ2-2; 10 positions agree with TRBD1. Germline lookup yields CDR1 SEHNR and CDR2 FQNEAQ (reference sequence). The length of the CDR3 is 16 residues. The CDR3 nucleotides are TGTGTCAGCAGCCAACAGGACAGGGGGAGTGCCGGGGAGCTGTTTTTT. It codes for CVSSQQDRGSAGELFF.

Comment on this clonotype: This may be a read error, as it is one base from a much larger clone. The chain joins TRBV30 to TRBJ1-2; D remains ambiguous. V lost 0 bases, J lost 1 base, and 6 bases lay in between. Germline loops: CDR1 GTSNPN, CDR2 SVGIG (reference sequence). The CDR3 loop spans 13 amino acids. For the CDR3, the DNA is TGTGCCTGGAGTGTAGAGGTTAACTATGGCTACACCTTC. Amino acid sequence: CAWSVEVNYGYTF.

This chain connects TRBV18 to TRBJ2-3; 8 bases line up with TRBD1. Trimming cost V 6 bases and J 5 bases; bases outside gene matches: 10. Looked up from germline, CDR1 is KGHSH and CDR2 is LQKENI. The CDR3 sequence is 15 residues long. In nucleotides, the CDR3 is TGTGCCAGCTCGAAAGACAGGGGCTCGGGAGATACGCAGTATTTT. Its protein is CASSKDRGSGDTQYF. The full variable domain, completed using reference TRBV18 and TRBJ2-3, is NAGVMQNPRHLVRRRGQEARLRCSPMKGHSHVYWYRQLPEEGLKFMVYLQKENIIDESGMPKERFSAEFPKEGPSILRIQQVVRGDSAAYFCASSKDRGSGDTQYFGPGTRLTVL.

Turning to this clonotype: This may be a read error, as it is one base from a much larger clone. DNA for the CDR3: TGTGCCATCGCCCCGGACGGGAAAACTGAAGCTTTCTTT. Its translation: CAIAPDGKTEAFF. This chain connects TRBV10-3 to TRBJ1-1; D is unresolved. V lost 8 bases, J lost 5 bases, and 15 bases lay in between. The CDR3 loop spans 13 amino acids. In germline, CDR1 is ENHRY, CDR2 SYGVKD.

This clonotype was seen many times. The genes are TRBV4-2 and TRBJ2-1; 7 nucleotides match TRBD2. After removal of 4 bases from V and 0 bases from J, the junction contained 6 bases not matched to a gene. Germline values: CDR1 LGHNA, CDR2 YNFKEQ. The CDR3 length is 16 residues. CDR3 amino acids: CASSPLGGSSYNEQFF. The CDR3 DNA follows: TGTGCCAGCAGCCCCCTTGGCGGGAGCTCCTACAATGAGCAGTTCTTC.

CDR3 bases: TGTGCCAGCGGTGCTTCCGGACAGGGAGATTATGGCTACACCTTC. Translating gives CASGASGQGDYGYTF. The chain employs TRBV28 and TRBJ1-2, with 8 bases that match TRBD1. CDR3 length: 15 amino acids. Germline V gene lookup returns CDR1 MDHEN and CDR2 SYDVKM. The V gene end was trimmed by 8 bases and the J gene end by 5 bases; junction bases not matched to a gene: 13.

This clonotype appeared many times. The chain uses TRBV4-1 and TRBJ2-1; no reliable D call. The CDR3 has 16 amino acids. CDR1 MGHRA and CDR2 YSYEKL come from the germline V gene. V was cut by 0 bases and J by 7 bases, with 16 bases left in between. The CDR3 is CASSQEASLTANEQFF. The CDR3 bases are TGCGCCAGCAGCCAAGAAGCGAGCCTCACGGCAAATGAGCAGTTCTTC.

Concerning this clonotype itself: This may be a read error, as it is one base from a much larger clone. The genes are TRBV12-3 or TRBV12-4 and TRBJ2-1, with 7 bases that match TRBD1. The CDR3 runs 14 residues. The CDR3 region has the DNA TGTACCAGCAGTTCGTTACAGGGGCACAATGAGCAGTTCTTC. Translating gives CTSSSLQGHNEQFF.

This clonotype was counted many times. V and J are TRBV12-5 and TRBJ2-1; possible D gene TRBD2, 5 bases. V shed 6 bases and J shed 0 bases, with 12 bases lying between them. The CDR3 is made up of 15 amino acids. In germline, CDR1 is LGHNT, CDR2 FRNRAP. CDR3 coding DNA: TGTGCTAGTGGGAGCGGAGTCGGCTCCTACAATGAGCAGTTCTTC. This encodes CASGSGVGSYNEQFF.

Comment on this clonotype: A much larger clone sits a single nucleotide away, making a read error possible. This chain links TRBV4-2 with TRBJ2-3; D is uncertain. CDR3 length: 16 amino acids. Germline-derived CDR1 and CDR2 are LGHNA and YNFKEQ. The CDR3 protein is CASNQEGVARKDTQYF. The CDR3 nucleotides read TGTGCCAGCAACCAAGAAGGTGTGGCTAGAAAGGATACGCAGTATTTT.

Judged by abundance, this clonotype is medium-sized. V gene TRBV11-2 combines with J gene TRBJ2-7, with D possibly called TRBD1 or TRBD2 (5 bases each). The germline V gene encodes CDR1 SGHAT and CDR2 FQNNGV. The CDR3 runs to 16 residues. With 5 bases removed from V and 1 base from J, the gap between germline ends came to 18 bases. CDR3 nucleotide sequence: TGTGCCAGCAGCCATCTAAAGCTGGGGGTGTCCTACGAGCAGTACTTC. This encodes CASSHLKLGVSYEQYF. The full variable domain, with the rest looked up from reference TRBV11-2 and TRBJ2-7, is EAGVAQSPRYKIIEKRQSVAFWCNPISGHATLYWYQQILGQGPKLLIQFQNNGVVDDSQLPKDRFSAERLKGVDSTLKIQPAKLEDSAVYLCASSHLKLGVSYEQYFGPGTRLTVT.

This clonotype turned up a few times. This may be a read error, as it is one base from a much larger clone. CDR3 loop: CAGSLGGGRNTEAFF. The CDR3 DNA reads TGTGCCGGCAGTTTGGGTGGGGGACGTAACACTGAAGCTTTCTTT. The rearrangement uses TRBV12-3 or TRBV12-4 and TRBJ1-1; tentatively, D is TRBD1 (5 bases). The CDR3 loop spans 15 amino acids.

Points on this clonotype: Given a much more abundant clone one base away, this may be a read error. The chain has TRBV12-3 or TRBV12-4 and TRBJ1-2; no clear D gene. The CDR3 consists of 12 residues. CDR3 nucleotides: TGTGCCAGCAGCTCTTTCTGGTATGGCCACACCTTC. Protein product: CASSSFWYGHTF.

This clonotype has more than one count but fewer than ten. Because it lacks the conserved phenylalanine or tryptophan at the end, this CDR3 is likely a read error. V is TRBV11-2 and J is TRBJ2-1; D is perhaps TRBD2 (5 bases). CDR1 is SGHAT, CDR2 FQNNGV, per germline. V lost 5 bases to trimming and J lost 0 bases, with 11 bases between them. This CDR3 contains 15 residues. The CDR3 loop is CASSPGTSSYNEQFL. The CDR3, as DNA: TGTGCCAGCAGCCCGGGAACAAGCTCCTACAATGAGCAGTTCCTC.

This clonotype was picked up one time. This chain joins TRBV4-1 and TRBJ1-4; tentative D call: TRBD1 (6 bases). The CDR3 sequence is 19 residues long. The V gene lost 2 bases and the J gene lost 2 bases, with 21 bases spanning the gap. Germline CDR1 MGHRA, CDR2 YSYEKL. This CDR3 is CASSQHTWTEGATNEKLFF. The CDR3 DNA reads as TGCGCCAGCAGCCAACATACTTGGACAGAGGGCGCGACTAATGAAAAACTGTTTTTT.

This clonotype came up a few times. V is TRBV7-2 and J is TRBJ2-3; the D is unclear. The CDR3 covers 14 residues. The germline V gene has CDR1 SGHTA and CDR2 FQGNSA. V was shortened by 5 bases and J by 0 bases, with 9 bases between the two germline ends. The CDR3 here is CASSRSTSTDTQYF. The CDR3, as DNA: TGTGCCAGCAGCCGGTCTACTAGCACAGATACGCAGTATTTT.

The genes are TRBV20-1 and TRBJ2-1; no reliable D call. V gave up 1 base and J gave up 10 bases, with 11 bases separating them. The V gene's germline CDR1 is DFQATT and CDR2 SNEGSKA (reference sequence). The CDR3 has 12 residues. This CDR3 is CSARGPAVEQFF. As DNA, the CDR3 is TGCAGTGCTAGAGGGCCGGCGGTGGAGCAGTTCTTC.

CDR3 sequence reads: CASSSQGVLRYDEQYF. CDR3 nucleotide sequence: TGTGCCAGCAGCTCCCAGGGGGTTTTGAGGTACGATGAGCAGTACTTC. This rearrangement joins TRBV5-5 to TRBJ2-1; 7 bases line up with TRBD1. The closer fit of TRBJ2-7 to the DNA end suggests the J call may be wrong. The germline V gene has CDR1 SGHKS and CDR2 YYEKEE (reference sequence). The CDR3 extends over 16 amino acids.

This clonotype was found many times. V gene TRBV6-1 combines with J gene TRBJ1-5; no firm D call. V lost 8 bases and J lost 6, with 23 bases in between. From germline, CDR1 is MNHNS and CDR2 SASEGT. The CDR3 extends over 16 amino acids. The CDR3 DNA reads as TGTGCCAGCCGAGGGTGGGCCCCGGGTCTACCTCAGCCCCAGCATTTT. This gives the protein CASRGWAPGLPQPQHF.

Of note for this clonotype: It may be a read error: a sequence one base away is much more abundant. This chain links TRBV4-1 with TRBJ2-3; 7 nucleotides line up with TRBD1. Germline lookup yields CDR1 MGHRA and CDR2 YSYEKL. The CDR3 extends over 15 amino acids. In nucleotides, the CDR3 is TGCACCAGCAGCCCCTTGACAGGGTACACAGATACGCAGTATTTT. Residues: CTSSPLTGYTDTQYF.

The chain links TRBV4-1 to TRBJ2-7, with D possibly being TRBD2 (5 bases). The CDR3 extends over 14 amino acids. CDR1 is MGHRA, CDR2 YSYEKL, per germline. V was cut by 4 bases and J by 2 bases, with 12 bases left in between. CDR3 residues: CASSPKTEAYEQYF. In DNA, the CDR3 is TGCGCCAGCAGCCCAAAGACGGAGGCCTACGAGCAGTACTTC.

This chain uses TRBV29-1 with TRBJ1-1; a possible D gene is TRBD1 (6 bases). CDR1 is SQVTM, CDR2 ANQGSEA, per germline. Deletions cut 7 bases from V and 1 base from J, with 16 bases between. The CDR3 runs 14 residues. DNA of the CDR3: TGCAGCGGCGGGGCAGGGGATGAGAACACTGAAGCTTTCTTT. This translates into CSGGAGDENTEAFF.

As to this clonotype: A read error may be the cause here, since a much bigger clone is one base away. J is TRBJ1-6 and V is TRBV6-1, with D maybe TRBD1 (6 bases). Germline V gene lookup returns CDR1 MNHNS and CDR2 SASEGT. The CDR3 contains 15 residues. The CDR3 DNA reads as TGTGCCAGCAAAGACAGGAGCTCCTATGATTCACCCCTCCACTTT. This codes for CASKDRSSYDSPLHF.